This T cell receptor beta chain was identified in a study of CD8 T cells in ankylosing spondylitis. Study findings and constraints: Existing reports had already noted some motif variants in reactive arthritis synovial fluid and blood. Enrichment of disease-linked clones was reportedly significant in matched ankylosing spondylitis synovial fluid.

Making the TCR beta libraries involved quantitative 5'-RACE with molecular barcodes. TCRdb redid the calling of the 5' RACE reads with MiXCR, one entry per CDR3 protein. Of some 270,000 distinct CDR3 sequences listed, 30% to 40% are singletons. The CDR3 has 17 residues. Germline CDR1 and CDR2: MNHEY and SVGEGT. After removal of 5 bases from V and 7 bases from J, the junction contained 13 bases not matched to a gene. With regard to this clonotype: Its antigen is unknown.

This receptor was taken from a male donor with ankylosing spondylitis or in good health (not recorded which). The chain employs TRBV6-2 or TRBV6-3 and TRBJ2-1, with 11 bases fitting TRBD2. The sequenced sample was blood, either unsorted or a sorted T cell fraction (not recorded which). The CDR3 sequence is CASSDREASGGRNEQFF. CDR3 coding DNA: TGTGCCAGCAGTGACCGGGAGGCTAGCGGGGGGAGGAATGAGCAGTTCTTC.